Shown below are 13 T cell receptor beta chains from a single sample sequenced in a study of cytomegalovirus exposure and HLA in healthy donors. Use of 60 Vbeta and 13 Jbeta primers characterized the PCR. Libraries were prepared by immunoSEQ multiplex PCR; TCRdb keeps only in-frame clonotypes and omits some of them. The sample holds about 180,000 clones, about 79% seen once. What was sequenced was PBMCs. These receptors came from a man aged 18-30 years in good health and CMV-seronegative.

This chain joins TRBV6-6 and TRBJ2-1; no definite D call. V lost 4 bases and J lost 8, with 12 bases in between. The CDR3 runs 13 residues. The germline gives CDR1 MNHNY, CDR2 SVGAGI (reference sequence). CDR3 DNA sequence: TGTGCCAGCAGTTTCGGTCCCGGGTATGAGCAGTTCTTC. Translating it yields CASSFGPGYEQFF.

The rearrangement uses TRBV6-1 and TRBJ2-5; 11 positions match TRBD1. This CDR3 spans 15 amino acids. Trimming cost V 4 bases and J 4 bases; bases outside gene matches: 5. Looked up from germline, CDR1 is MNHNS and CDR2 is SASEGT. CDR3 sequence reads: CASSGWTGGGETQYF. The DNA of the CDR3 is TGTGCCAGCAGTGGTTGGACAGGGGGCGGAGAGACCCAGTACTTC.

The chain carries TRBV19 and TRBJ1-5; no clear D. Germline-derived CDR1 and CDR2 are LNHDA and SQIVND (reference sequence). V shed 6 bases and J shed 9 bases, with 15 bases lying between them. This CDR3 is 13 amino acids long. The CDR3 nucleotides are TGTGCCAGTAGACCGCTGGCCGGAGGGCCCCAGCATTTT. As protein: CASRPLAGGPQHF.

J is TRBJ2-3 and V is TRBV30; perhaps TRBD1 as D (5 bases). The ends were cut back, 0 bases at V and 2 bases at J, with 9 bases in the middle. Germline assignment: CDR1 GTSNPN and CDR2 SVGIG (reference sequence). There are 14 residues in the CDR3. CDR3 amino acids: CAWSVGAHTDTQYF. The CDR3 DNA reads TGTGCCTGGAGTGTAGGGGCTCACACAGATACGCAGTATTTT.

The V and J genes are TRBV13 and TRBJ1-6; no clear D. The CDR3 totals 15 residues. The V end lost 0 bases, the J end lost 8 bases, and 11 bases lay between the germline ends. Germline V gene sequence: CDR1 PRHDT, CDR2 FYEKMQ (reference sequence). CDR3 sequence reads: CASSLGLAVDSPLHF. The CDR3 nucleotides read TGTGCCAGCAGCTTAGGCCTGGCAGTGGATTCACCCCTCCACTTT.

For the CDR3, the DNA is TGTGCCAGCAACCAGAGGGGGGGAGGAGGAGATACGCAGTATTTT. Its protein product is CASNQRGGGGDTQYF. The chain carries TRBV11-2 and TRBJ2-3; D might be TRBD2 (7 bases). The CDR3 extends over 15 amino acids. The germline gives CDR1 SGHAT, CDR2 FQNNGV. Trimming took off 7 bases at V and 5 bases at J, with 19 bases between the two ends.

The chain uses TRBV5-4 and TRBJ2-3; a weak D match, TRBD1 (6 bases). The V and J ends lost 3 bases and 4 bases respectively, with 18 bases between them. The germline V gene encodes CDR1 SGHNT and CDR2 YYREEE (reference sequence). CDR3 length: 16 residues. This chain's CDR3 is CASSSSGRGRADTQYF. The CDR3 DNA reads TGTGCCAGCAGCTCCTCGGGCAGGGGAAGAGCAGATACGCAGTATTTT.

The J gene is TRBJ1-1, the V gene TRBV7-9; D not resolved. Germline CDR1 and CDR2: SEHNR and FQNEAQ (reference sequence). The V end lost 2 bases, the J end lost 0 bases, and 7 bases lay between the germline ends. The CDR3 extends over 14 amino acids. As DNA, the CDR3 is TGTGCCAGCAGCTTACGACAACTGAACACTGAAGCTTTCTTT. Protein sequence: CASSLRQLNTEAFF.

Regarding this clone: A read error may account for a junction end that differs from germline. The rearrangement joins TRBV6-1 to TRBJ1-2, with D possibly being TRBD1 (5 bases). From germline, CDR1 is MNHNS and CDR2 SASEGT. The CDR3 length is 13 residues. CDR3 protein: CASSPGRDYGYPF. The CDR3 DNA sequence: TGTGCCAGCAGCCCAGGGAGGGACTATGGCTACCCCTTC.

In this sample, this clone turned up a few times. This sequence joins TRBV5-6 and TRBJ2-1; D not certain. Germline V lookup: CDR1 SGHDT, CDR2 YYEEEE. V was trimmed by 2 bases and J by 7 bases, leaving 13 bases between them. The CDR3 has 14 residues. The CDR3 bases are TGTGCCAGCAGCTTAGGAGTATTTGGGAATGAGCAGTTCTTC. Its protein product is CASSLGVFGNEQFF.

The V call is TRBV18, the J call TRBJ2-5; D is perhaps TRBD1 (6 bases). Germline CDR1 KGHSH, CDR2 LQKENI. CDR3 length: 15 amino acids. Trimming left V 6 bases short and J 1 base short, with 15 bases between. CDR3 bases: TGTGCCAGCTCGCCCCGGGTGGGGGCCCAAGAGACCCAGTACTTC. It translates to CASSPRVGAQETQYF.

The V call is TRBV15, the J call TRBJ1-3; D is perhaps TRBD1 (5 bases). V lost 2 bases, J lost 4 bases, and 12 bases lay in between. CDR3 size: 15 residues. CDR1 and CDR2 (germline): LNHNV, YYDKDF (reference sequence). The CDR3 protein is CATSRQTVNGNTIYF. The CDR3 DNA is TGTGCCACCAGCAGACAGACAGTTAACGGAAACACCATATATTTT.

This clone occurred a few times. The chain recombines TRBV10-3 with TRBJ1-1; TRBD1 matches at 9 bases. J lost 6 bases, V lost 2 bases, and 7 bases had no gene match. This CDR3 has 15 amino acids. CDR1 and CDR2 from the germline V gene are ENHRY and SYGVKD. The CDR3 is CAISEPQGAFAEAFF. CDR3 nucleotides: TGTGCCATCAGTGAGCCACAGGGGGCGTTCGCTGAAGCTTTCTTT.